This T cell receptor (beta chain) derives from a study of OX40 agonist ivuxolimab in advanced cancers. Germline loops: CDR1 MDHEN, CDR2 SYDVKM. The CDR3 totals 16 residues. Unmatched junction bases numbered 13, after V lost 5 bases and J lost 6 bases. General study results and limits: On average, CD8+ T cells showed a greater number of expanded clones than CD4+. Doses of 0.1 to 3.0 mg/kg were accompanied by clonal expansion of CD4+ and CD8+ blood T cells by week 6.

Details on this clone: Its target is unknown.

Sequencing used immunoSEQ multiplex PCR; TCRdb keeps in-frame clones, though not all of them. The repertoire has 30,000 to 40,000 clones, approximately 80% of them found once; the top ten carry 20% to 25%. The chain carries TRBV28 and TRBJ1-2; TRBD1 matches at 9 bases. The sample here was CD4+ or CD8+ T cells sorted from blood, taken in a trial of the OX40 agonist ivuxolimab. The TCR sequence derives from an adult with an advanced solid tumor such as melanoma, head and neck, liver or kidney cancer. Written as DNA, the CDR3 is TGTGCCAGCAGTCCCCCTGGGACGGGACAGGGTGATGGCTACACCTTC. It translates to CASSPPGTGQGDGYTF.